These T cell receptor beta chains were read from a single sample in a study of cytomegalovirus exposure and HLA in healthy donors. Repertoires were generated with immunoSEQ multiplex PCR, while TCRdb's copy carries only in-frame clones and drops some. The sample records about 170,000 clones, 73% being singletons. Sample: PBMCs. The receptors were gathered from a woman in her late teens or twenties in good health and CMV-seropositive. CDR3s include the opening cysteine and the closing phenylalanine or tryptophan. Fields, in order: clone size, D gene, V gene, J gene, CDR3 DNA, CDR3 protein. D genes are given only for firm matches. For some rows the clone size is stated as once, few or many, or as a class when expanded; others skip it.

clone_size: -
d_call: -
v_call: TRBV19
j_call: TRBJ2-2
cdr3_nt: TGTGCCAGTAGTATTTCTGCCGGGGAGCTGTTTTTT
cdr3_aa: CASSISAGELFF

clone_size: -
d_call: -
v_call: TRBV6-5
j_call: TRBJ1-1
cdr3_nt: TGTGCCAGCAGGGACAGTATGAACACTGAAGCTTTCTTT
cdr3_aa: CASRDSMNTEAFF

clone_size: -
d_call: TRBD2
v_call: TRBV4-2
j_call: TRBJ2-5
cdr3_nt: TGTGCCAGCAGCCAAGAGGGGGGGATCCAGTACTTC
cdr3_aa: CASSQEGGIQYF

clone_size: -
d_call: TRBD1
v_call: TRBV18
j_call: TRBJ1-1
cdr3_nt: TGTGCCAGCTCACCAACGACAGGGGGGGACACTGAAGCTTTCTTT
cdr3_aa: CASSPTTGGDTEAFF

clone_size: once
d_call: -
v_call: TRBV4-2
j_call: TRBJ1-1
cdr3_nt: TGTGCCAGCAGCCCCCGGGGAGAAATGAACACTGAAGCTTTCTTT
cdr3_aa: CASSPRGEMNTEAFF

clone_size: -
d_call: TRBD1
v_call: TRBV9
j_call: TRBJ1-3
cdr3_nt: TGTGCCAAGAAAGGACAGGGGGCATCTGGAAACACCATATATTTT
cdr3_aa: CAKKGQGASGNTIYF

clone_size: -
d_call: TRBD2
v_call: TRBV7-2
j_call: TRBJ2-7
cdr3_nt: TGTGCCAGCAGCAACAACCTAGCGGGCTACGAGCAGTACTTC
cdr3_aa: CASSNNLAGYEQYF

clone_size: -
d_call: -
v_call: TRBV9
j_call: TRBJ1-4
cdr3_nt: TGTGCCAGCAGCGTAGGGGGACATTCGAAAGGGGAAAAACTGTTTTTT
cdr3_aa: CASSVGGHSKGEKLFF

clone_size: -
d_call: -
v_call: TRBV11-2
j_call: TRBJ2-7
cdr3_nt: TGTGCCAGCAGCCTTACCCAGGGGGGCGAGCAGTACTTC
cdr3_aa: CASSLTQGGEQYF

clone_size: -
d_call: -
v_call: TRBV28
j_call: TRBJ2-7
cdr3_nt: TGTGCCAGCAGTTTATACGGGTCTTACGAGCAGTACTTC
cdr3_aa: CASSLYGSYEQYF

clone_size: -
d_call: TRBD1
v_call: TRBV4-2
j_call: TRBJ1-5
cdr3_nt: TGTGCCAGCAGCCAGGCAGGGGGCTCGGATCAGCCCCAGCATTTT
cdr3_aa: CASSQAGGSDQPQHF

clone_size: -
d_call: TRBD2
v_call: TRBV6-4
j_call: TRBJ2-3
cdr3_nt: TGTGCCAGCAGTCCTTTCCTAGCGGGCGGCACAGATACGCAGTATTTT
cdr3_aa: CASSPFLAGGTDTQYF

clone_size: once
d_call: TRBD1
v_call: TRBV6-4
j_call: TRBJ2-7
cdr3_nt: TGTGCCAGCAGAGAATACCGGGACAGGACCTCCTACGAGCAGTACTTC
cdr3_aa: CASREYRDRTSYEQYF

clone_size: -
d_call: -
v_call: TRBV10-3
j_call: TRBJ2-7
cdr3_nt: TGTGCCATCAGTGCGGGGGAGACCTACGAGCAGTACTTC
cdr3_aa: CAISAGETYEQYF

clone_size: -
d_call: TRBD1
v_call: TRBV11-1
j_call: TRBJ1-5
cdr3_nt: TGTGCCAGCAGCTTAGGGGGACAGGGGGGAACTCAGCCCCAGCATTTT
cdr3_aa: CASSLGGQGGTQPQHF